This T cell receptor (beta chain) originates from a study of blood T cell repertoires in COVID-19. Study as a whole: The United States, Italy and Spain were the sources of the acute and convalescent COVID-19 samples. T cells, B-cell-depleted T cells, or PBMCs supplied cDNA or gDNA.

As handled by the study authors: Amplification from reference gene primers served as the basis for estimated nucleated cell counts. TCRdb's copy holds only in-frame clones and misses some; the assay was immunoSEQ multiplex PCR. V, J and clone size reflect that table, while D and trimming were determined from the DNA. The table has 310,000 or so clones, roughly 87% seen once; the top ten hold 1%. This clone was seen a handful of times. Germline CDR1 is LNHNV and CDR2 is YYDKDF (reference sequence). The V and J ends lost 0 bases and 6 bases respectively, with 12 bases between them. The CDR3 totals 15 residues.

Sequenced sample: peripheral blood. This receptor was identified in a man over 45 with active or convalescent COVID-19. This chain joins TRBV15 and TRBJ1-5; D might be TRBD1 (5 bases). CDR3 coding DNA: TGTGCCACCAGCAGAGATCCGGGGGACGGTCAGCCCCAGCATTTT. This sequence encodes CATSRDPGDGQPQHF.